What follows are 21 T cell receptor beta chains derived from one specimen sequenced in a study of technical replicates of blood from several donors. Data came from immunoSEQ multiplex PCR; TCRdb stores just in-frame clones and leaves some out. The sample has about 97,000 clones, 95% to 96% seen once. Material: T cells isolated from PBMCs. The receptor set was obtained from a human donor in good health.

V is TRBV6-4 and J is TRBJ1-5; D is uncertain. Germline CDR1 and CDR2: MRHNA and SNTAGT. V lost 8 bases and J 6 bases, leaving 14 bases between the germline ends. There are 13 residues in the CDR3. The chain's CDR3 is CASAKELGQPQHF. The CDR3 DNA is TGTGCCAGCGCAAAGGAGCTTGGTCAGCCCCAGCATTTT.

This chain links TRBV27 with TRBJ2-3; no reliable D call. Germline V lookup: CDR1 MNHEY, CDR2 SMNVEV (reference sequence). Between the trimmed V and J ends, which lost 2 bases and 0 bases, there was a span of 9 bases. The length of the CDR3 is 15 residues. For the CDR3, the DNA is TGTGCCAGCAGTTTAAGAGCGCTCAGCACAGATACGCAGTATTTT. This codes for CASSLRALSTDTQYF.

The chain employs TRBV19 and TRBJ2-1, with a tentative D call TRBD1 (5 bases). V lost 5 bases and J lost 7, with 12 bases in between. The CDR3 is 13 residues long. CDR1 and CDR2 (germline): LNHDA, SQIVND (reference sequence). The CDR3 region has the DNA TGTGCCAGTAGTCCTCAGGGCTTGAATGAGCAGTTCTTC. This translates into CASSPQGLNEQFF.

The count of this clone is one. CDR3 in DNA: TGTGCCAGCAGCATAGGGAGGCACTATGGCTACACCTTC. The encoded protein is CASSIGRHYGYTF. The rearrangement uses TRBV7-9 and TRBJ1-2; D is ambiguous. Germline V gene lookup returns CDR1 SEHNR and CDR2 FQNEAQ (reference sequence). The V and J ends lost 5 bases and 3 bases respectively, with 10 bases between them. The length of the CDR3 is 13 residues.

This chain connects TRBV27 to TRBJ2-7; D is unclear. Per the germline V gene, CDR1 is MNHEY and CDR2 is SMNVEV (reference sequence). The CDR3 loop spans 11 amino acids. V dropped 6 bases and J dropped 7 bases, with 10 bases sitting between them. The CDR3 bases are TGTGCCAGCAGACGGGTGGGTGAGCAGTACTTC. Amino acid sequence: CASRRVGEQYF.

CDR3 region: CASSYFTTGYEKLFF. In DNA, the CDR3 is TGTGCCAGCAGTTACTTTACAACAGGTTATGAAAAACTGTTTTTT. This chain connects TRBV6-5 to TRBJ1-4; D is possibly TRBD1 (5 bases). CDR3 length: 15 residues. The germline V gene has CDR1 MNHEY and CDR2 SVGAGI. V lost 1 base and J 6 bases, leaving 12 bases between the germline ends.

The chain employs TRBV10-2 and TRBJ2-7; no definite D call. The CDR3 covers 14 residues. Per the germline V gene, CDR1 is WSHSY and CDR2 is SAAADI. V was shortened by 5 bases and J by 7 bases, with 18 bases between the two germline ends. Here the CDR3 DNA reads TGCGCCAGCAGTACCTTATTGGGTCCCGGGGAGCAGTACTTC. Protein product: CASSTLLGPGEQYF.

The chain combines TRBV4-2 with TRBJ2-1; possibly TRBD2 for D (6 bases). Trimming took 0 bases from V and 8 from J, leaving 8 bases between them. This CDR3 region has 13 residues. Germline V lookup: CDR1 LGHNA, CDR2 YNFKEQ. The CDR3 spells CASSQDPGDEQFF. As DNA, the CDR3 is TGTGCCAGCAGCCAAGATCCGGGGGATGAGCAGTTCTTC.

The rearrangement uses TRBV9 and TRBJ2-1, with D tentatively TRBD2 (5 bases). CDR3 size: 15 residues. Germline lookup yields CDR1 SGDLS and CDR2 YYNGEE. Trimming stripped 4 bases from V and 6 bases from J, with 17 bases between. The CDR3 loop reads CASSSVVSGINEQFF. The CDR3 DNA follows: TGTGCCAGCAGCAGCGTAGTTTCGGGAATCAATGAGCAGTTCTTC.

V and J are TRBV9 and TRBJ2-1; 15 bases align to TRBD2. CDR3 length equals 16 residues. V was clipped by 3 bases and J by 7 bases; unmatched bases: 5. Germline CDR1 SGDLS, CDR2 YYNGEE. The CDR3 region is CASSGPGLAGGNEQFF. The DNA of the CDR3 is TGTGCCAGCAGCGGACCGGGACTAGCGGGAGGTAATGAGCAGTTCTTC.

The rearrangement joins TRBV5-1 to TRBJ1-3; D gene uncertain. This CDR3 spans 15 amino acids. V lost 0 bases to trimming and J lost 0 bases, with 7 bases between them. Germline CDR1 is SGHRS and CDR2 is YFSETQ. The CDR3 region has the DNA TGCGCCAGCAGCTTGGAGCCAAGCTCTGGAAACACCATATATTTT. Encoded protein: CASSLEPSSGNTIYF.

The chain recombines TRBV7-3 with TRBJ2-7, with TRBD1 as a possible D gene (6 bases). Trimming stripped 5 bases from V and 3 bases from J, with 14 bases between. Germline CDR1 SGHTA, CDR2 FQGTGA. The CDR3 is made up of 14 amino acids. The CDR3 region has the DNA TGTGCCAGCAGCCCAACAGGGTACGTCTACGAGCAGTACTTC. It specifies CASSPTGYVYEQYF.

This clone has just one count. The chain recombines TRBV5-4 with TRBJ2-7; D is perhaps TRBD1 (6 bases). There are 14 residues in the CDR3. The germline gives CDR1 SGHNT, CDR2 YYREEE (reference sequence). Trimming removed 0 bases from V and 2 bases from J, with 9 bases in between. CDR3 loop: CASSLEPGAYEQYF. As DNA, the CDR3 is TGTGCCAGCAGCTTGGAGCCAGGGGCCTACGAGCAGTACTTC.

V usage is TRBV6-5 and J usage is TRBJ1-2; the match to TRBD1 covers 9 bases. J gave up 6 bases and V 2 bases, and 7 bases lay outside the gene matches. Per germline, CDR1 MNHEY and CDR2 SVGAGI. This CDR3 spans 15 amino acids. CDR3 coding DNA: TGTGCCAGCAGTTACAGGGACAGGGTAATAGATGGCTACACCTTC. This sequence encodes CASSYRDRVIDGYTF.

The J gene is TRBJ2-1, the V gene TRBV7-6; maybe TRBD2 (5 bases). With 3 bases removed from V and 7 bases from J, the gap between germline ends came to 16 bases. The CDR3 length is 15 residues. The germline V gene has CDR1 SGHVS and CDR2 FNYEAQ. CDR3 residues: CASSFELDSVNEQFF. In DNA, the CDR3 is TGTGCCAGCAGCTTTGAACTAGATTCCGTGAATGAGCAGTTCTTC.

The chain has TRBV28 and TRBJ1-2; unclear D gene. Trimming cost V 6 bases and J 4 bases, with 15 bases left between them. The CDR3 loop spans 14 amino acids. Germline CDR1 reads MDHEN; CDR2 reads SYDVKM. The CDR3 nucleotides read TGTGCCAGCAGCCTGAGGGTTCCCTTCTATGGCTACACCTTC. This translates into CASSLRVPFYGYTF.

V gene TRBV10-3 combines with J gene TRBJ2-3; weak D call: TRBD2 (6 bases). V was clipped by 4 bases and J by 2 bases, with 7 bases between them. The CDR3 extends over 13 amino acids. Germline assignment: CDR1 ENHRY and CDR2 SYGVKD. This CDR3 is CAISGRDTDTQYF. As DNA, the CDR3 is TGTGCCATCAGTGGGAGGGACACAGATACGCAGTATTTT.

V usage is TRBV10-3 and J usage is TRBJ1-2, with D maybe TRBD1 (6 bases). The V gene's germline CDR1 is ENHRY and CDR2 SYGVKD. The CDR3 runs 11 residues. V dropped 4 bases and J dropped 12 bases, with 12 bases sitting between them. CDR3 DNA sequence: TGTGCCATCAGTGGGGGACAAGGGGACACCTTC. Protein sequence: CAISGGQGDTF.

The chain combines TRBV27 with TRBJ2-7; no reliable D call. The germline V and J ends were trimmed by 0 bases and 1 base, with 7 bases remaining between them. Germline values: CDR1 MNHEY, CDR2 SMNVEV (reference sequence). This CDR3 has 14 residues. CDR3 nucleotide sequence: TGTGCCAGCAGTTTATCCAGTTATTCCTACGAGCAGTACTTC. Translated: CASSLSSYSYEQYF.

The chain carries TRBV28 and TRBJ2-5; 11 bases agree with TRBD1. Germline assignment: CDR1 MDHEN and CDR2 SYDVKM. This CDR3 has 15 residues. Trimming took 2 bases from V and 4 from J; bases not matched to a gene: 3. The CDR3 DNA sequence: TGTGCCAGCAGTTTACCCGGGACAGGGGGAGAGACCCAGTACTTC. It yields the protein CASSLPGTGGETQYF.

The V call is TRBV9, the J call TRBJ2-3; maybe TRBD2 (5 bases). CDR3 length: 15 amino acids. Per germline, CDR1 SGDLS and CDR2 YYNGEE. Deletions cut 4 bases from V and 1 base from J, with 13 bases between. The chain's CDR3 is CASSPRVLGTDTQYF. In nucleotides, the CDR3 is TGTGCCAGCAGCCCGAGGGTGCTCGGCACAGATACGCAGTATTTT.